Below, 15 T cell receptor beta chains from the same sample are listed, as sequenced in a study of blood T cells in healthy people across ages. For the second PCR, which ran for roughly 7 to 11 cycles, a sample-barcoded 5' primer and a J-beta primer mix were used. TCRdb independently ran MiXCR on the 5' RACE reads; one entry per CDR3 protein. The sample has fewer than 800,000 distinct CDR3 sequences; approximately 29% are singletons. Sequenced input: blood. These receptors were taken from a woman aged 80 or over in good health.

At least ten counts were recorded for this clonotype. This chain joins TRBV20-1 and TRBJ2-3; D ambiguous. Between the trimmed V and J ends, which lost 0 bases and 0 bases, there was a span of 7 bases. CDR3 size: 14 residues. Germline V gene lookup returns CDR1 DFQATT and CDR2 SNEGSKA (reference sequence). The CDR3 protein is CSAREAISTDTQYF. The CDR3 DNA reads as TGCAGTGCTAGAGAGGCGATCAGCACAGATACGCAGTATTTT.

This clonotype has more than one count but fewer than ten. This rearrangement joins TRBV2 to TRBJ1-6; 11 bases match TRBD1. Per germline, CDR1 SNHLY and CDR2 FYNNEI. CDR3 size: 18 residues. The trim removed 6 bases at V and 0 bases at J, leaving 7 bases unmatched. CDR3 loop: CASRAGQGAFSYNSPLHF. CDR3 nucleotides: TGTGCCAGCAGGGCAGGACAGGGGGCTTTCTCCTATAATTCACCCCTCCACTTT.

At least ten counts were recorded for this clonotype. The rearrangement joins TRBV29-1 to TRBJ2-7, with D possibly being TRBD2 (6 bases). Germline V gene data show CDR1 as SQVTM and CDR2 as ANQGSEA. The length of the CDR3 is 11 residues. Trimming removed 8 bases from V and 6 bases from J, with 14 bases in between. In nucleotides, the CDR3 is TGCAGCTCTACTAGCTTCGGCGAGCAGTACTTC. It specifies CSSTSFGEQYF.

The V gene is TRBV6-5, the J gene TRBJ1-5, with a weak D call TRBD1 (5 bases). Germline V gene sequence: CDR1 MNHEY, CDR2 SVGAGI. The CDR3 covers 12 residues. Trimming removed 6 bases at V and 6 bases at J, with 9 bases between. CDR3 bases: TGTGCCAGCAGGGGAAGGGGTCAGCCCCAGCATTTT. Protein product: CASRGRGQPQHF.

This clonotype appeared many times. The V and J genes are TRBV6-6 and TRBJ2-1; no clear D. The CDR3 has 13 amino acids. Germline V gene lookup returns CDR1 MNHNY and CDR2 SVGAGI (reference sequence). V shed 5 bases and J shed 4 bases, with 9 bases lying between them. CDR3 in amino acids: CASSPGLYNEQFF. The CDR3 DNA sequence: TGTGCCAGCAGTCCTGGATTGTACAATGAGCAGTTCTTC.

The chain employs TRBV6-6 and TRBJ1-2; perhaps TRBD1 as D (5 bases). The CDR3 is made up of 13 amino acids. The V gene's germline CDR1 is MNHNY and CDR2 SVGAGI (reference sequence). The germline V and J ends were trimmed by 2 bases and 7 bases, with 11 bases remaining between them. The CDR3 loop is CASSYADTCGYTF. In nucleotides, the CDR3 is TGTGCCAGCAGTTACGCGGACACCTGTGGCTACACCTTC.

This clonotype was counted ten times or more. The rearrangement links TRBV2 to TRBJ2-7, with 11 bases matching TRBD2. Trimming removed 3 bases from V and 4 bases from J; junction bases left unmatched: 5. The germline CDR1 and CDR2 sequences are SNHLY and FYNNEI. This CDR3 is 15 amino acids long. The CDR3 region is CASSETSGAWYEQYF. DNA of the CDR3: TGTGCCAGCAGTGAGACTAGCGGGGCTTGGTACGAGCAGTACTTC.

This clonotype came up once. This sequence joins TRBV12-3 or TRBV12-4 and TRBJ1-5, with D unclear. Trimming shortened V by 2 bases and J by 4 bases, and 6 bases separated the two germline ends. The CDR3 runs to 13 residues. CDR3 residues: CASSLMGNQPQHF. CDR3 DNA sequence: TGTGCCAGCAGTTTAATGGGAAATCAGCCCCAGCATTTT.

The chain has TRBV9 and TRBJ2-5, with TRBD2 matching 10 bases. This CDR3 comprises 16 residues. Germline trimming cut 0 bases from V and 7 bases from J; bases unmatched to any gene: 9. Germline V gene sequence: CDR1 SGDLS, CDR2 YYNGEE. CDR3 protein: CASSVGASGGPGTQYF. The CDR3 nucleotides are TGTGCCAGCAGCGTAGGCGCTAGCGGGGGCCCGGGGACCCAGTACTTC.

This clonotype has just a few counts. This chain uses TRBV7-2 with TRBJ1-2; TRBD1 agrees at 11 bases. The CDR3 totals 16 residues. With V trimmed by 1 base and J by 5 bases, 6 bases remained unmatched. CDR1 is SGHTA and CDR2 is FQGNSA in the germline V gene. CDR3 DNA sequence: TGTGCCAGCAGCTTAGGGGGGACAGGGGGGCGATATGGCTACACCTTC. This codes for CASSLGGTGGRYGYTF.

In the case of this clonotype: A single base separates this from a much larger clone, so it may be a read error. The chain employs TRBV7-9 and TRBJ2-1, with 7 bases that match TRBD2. The J segment lost 3 bases and the V segment lost 5 bases, leaving 10 bases of the junction unmatched. CDR3 length: 16 residues. Germline CDR1 SEHNR, CDR2 FQNEAQ (reference sequence). The CDR3 DNA is TGTGCCAGCAGCCTAGGACGAGCGGGGTTCTACAATGAGCAGTTCTTC. As protein: CASSLGRAGFYNEQFF.

As concerns this clonotype: This may be a read error: a much more frequent sequence differs by one nucleotide. CDR3 nucleotides: TGCAGTGCTAGCGCCAAAAAGGGCACCGGGGCCAACGTCCGGACTTTC. It is translated as CSASAKKGTGANVRTF. The rearrangement links TRBV20-1 to TRBJ2-6; D is perhaps TRBD1 or TRBD2 (5 bases each). Germline-derived CDR1 and CDR2 are DFQATT and SNEGSKA (reference sequence). The CDR3 length is 16 residues.

This chain joins TRBV27 and TRBJ1-1; tentative D call: TRBD1 (6 bases). Trimming left V 4 bases short and J 6 bases short, with 12 bases between. Germline CDR1 reads MNHEY; CDR2 reads SMNVEV (reference sequence). This CDR3 is 13 amino acids long. This CDR3 reads CASSSGQFSEAFF. CDR3 coding DNA: TGTGCCAGCAGTTCCGGACAGTTTTCTGAAGCTTTCTTT.

This clonotype was picked up many times. The CDR3, as DNA: TGTGCCAGCAGCTTCGACAGGGGACCCTACGAGCAGTACTTC. This codes for CASSFDRGPYEQYF. The rearrangement joins TRBV7-6 to TRBJ2-7; TRBD1 matches 8 bases. The germline gives CDR1 SGHVS, CDR2 FNYEAQ. Losses at the gene ends were 3 bases for V and 2 bases for J; bases not matched to a gene: 3. The CDR3 is 14 amino acids.

This clonotype occurred many times. This chain links TRBV20-1 with TRBJ1-4; D gene ambiguous. Germline V CDR1 and CDR2: DFQATT, SNEGSKA (reference sequence). This CDR3 region has 13 residues. The V end lost 3 bases, the J end lost 6 bases, and 11 bases lay between the germline ends. CDR3 sequence reads: CSASFGGDEKLFF. CDR3 nucleotides: TGCAGTGCTAGTTTTGGTGGGGATGAAAAACTGTTTTTT.